This T cell receptor (beta chain) was identified in a study of T cells in Graves' hyperthyroidism and ophthalmopathy. In the study overall: Peripheral blood draws took place at initial diagnosis, ahead of any treatment. Study findings and constraints: The blood repertoire included most of the expanded thyroid clonotypes above 0.001.

With V trimmed by 10 bases and J by 5 bases, 5 bases remained unmatched. From germline, CDR1 is SEHNR and CDR2 FQNEAQ (reference sequence). CDR3 length: 11 residues. This clonotype was seen a few times. Its antigen is not known. Investigators excluded patients with uncontrolled infection, other autoimmune disease, pregnancy or lactation. The authors took PBMCs from roughly 10 ml fresh peripheral blood. RNA transcripts were the template for amplifying TCR beta CDR3 regions. The HTBI primer set served for first-round RT-PCR of the TCR CDR3. TCRdb reprocessed the multiplex PCR reads with MiXCR, giving one entry per CDR3 protein. The table includes hundreds of thousands of distinct CDR3 sequences, 20% detected once.

This sequence originates from a man aged 25-40 years with Graves' ophthalmopathy. The V and J genes are TRBV7-9 and TRBJ2-7; 7 bases are a match to TRBD1. Sequencing used blood. The CDR3 protein is CATGDSHEQYF. CDR3 nucleotides: TGTGCCACCGGGGACAGCCACGAGCAGTACTTC.